One and the same sample provided the 19 T cell receptor beta chains below, sequenced in a study of blood T cell repertoires in COVID-19. This table comes from immunoSEQ multiplex PCR, and its TCRdb copy is limited to in-frame clones, with some not included. The table shows 410,000 or so clones, with 89% occurring only once. What was sequenced was peripheral blood. The receptors originated from a woman between 35 and 50 years old with COVID-19, enrolled during active disease.

This clone was recorded once. V gene TRBV9 combines with J gene TRBJ2-7, with 13 bases that match TRBD2. The CDR3 length is 15 residues. Germline trimming cut 4 bases from V and 7 bases from J; bases unmatched to any gene: 8. Germline V gene sequence: CDR1 SGDLS, CDR2 YYNGEE. CDR3 protein: CASSLTTGLAGEQYF. The DNA for the CDR3 is TGTGCCAGCAGCCTAACGACGGGACTAGCGGGGGAGCAGTACTTC.

The rearrangement uses TRBV6-5 and TRBJ1-6; D is unresolved. V was trimmed by 1 base and J by 9 bases, leaving 16 bases between them. The CDR3 totals 16 residues. From germline, CDR1 is MNHEY and CDR2 SVGAGI. In DNA form, the CDR3 reads TGTGCCAGCAGTTACTGGTCCGTAACTAGTGGTTCACCCCTCCACTTT. Its translation is CASSYWSVTSGSPLHF.

V is TRBV24-1 and J is TRBJ1-3; TRBD1 matches at 8 bases. The junction had 11 bases not matched to a gene; V was cut back by 2 bases and J by 0 bases. The germline gives CDR1 KGHDR, CDR2 SFDVKD. The CDR3 covers 19 residues. The CDR3 here is CATSDSSAGGYLSGNTIYF. As DNA, the CDR3 is TGTGCCACCAGTGATTCTTCGGCAGGGGGCTACCTCTCTGGAAACACCATATATTTT.

The genes are TRBV28 and TRBJ2-1; 12 bases agree with TRBD2. Unmatched junction bases numbered 10, after V lost 6 bases and J lost 7 bases. Germline-derived CDR1 and CDR2 are MDHEN and SYDVKM. The CDR3 is made up of 16 amino acids. CDR3 DNA: TGTGCCAGCAGCCCATCAGGACTAGCGGGGAGTAATGAGCAGTTCTTC. It specifies CASSPSGLAGSNEQFF.

This chain links TRBV7-2 with TRBJ1-5, with unresolved D. CDR1 and CDR2 from the germline V gene are SGHTA and FQGNSA. The CDR3 sequence is 14 residues long. The V end lost 1 base, the J end lost 4 bases, and 8 bases lay between the germline ends. CDR3 nucleotide sequence: TGTGCCAGCAGCTTAGGAAGGAGTAATCAGCCCCAGCATTTT. Its translation: CASSLGRSNQPQHF. The full variable domain, with the rest looked up from reference TRBV7-2 and TRBJ1-5, is GAGVSQSPSNKVTEKGKDVELRCDPISGHTALYWYRQSLGQGLEFLIYFQGNSAPDKSGLPSDRFSAERTGGSVSTLTIQRTQQEDSAVYLCASSLGRSNQPQHFGDGTRLSIL.

This clone came up once. This rearrangement joins TRBV6-6 to TRBJ1-2; 8 bases match TRBD1. Trimming at V came to 5 bases and at J to 5 bases, leaving 4 bases not matched to a gene. This CDR3 is built from 13 residues. The germline V gene has CDR1 MNHNY and CDR2 SVGAGI (reference sequence). DNA of the CDR3: TGTGCCAGCAGTCTCCAGGGGGCTTATGGCTACACCTTC. It is translated as CASSLQGAYGYTF.

The V gene is TRBV7-2, the J gene TRBJ1-5; TRBD1 matches 10 bases. After removal of 6 bases from V and 2 bases from J, the junction contained 4 bases not matched to a gene. The germline CDR1 and CDR2 sequences are SGHTA and FQGNSA. The CDR3 runs 15 residues. CDR3 nucleotides: TGTGCCAGCAGGGGGACAGGGGATGGCAATCAGCCCCAGCATTTT. Translated, it gives CASRGTGDGNQPQHF.

CDR3 nucleotide sequence: TGTGCCAGCAGCGTAGCGGCTAGCGGCTACGAGCAGTACTTC. Its protein is CASSVAASGYEQYF. This chain connects TRBV9 to TRBJ2-7; 7 bases agree with TRBD2. V gave up 0 bases and J gave up 3 bases; unmatched junction bases: 3. Germline CDR1 is SGDLS and CDR2 is YYNGEE. This CDR3 region has 14 residues.

This chain connects TRBV29-1 to TRBJ2-3; a weak D match, TRBD1 (6 bases). Germline V gives CDR1 SQVTM, CDR2 ANQGSEA. V lost 2 bases and J 1 base, leaving 7 bases between the germline ends. The CDR3 has 13 residues. CDR3 amino acids: CSVERQGTDTQYF. DNA for the CDR3: TGCAGCGTTGAACGACAGGGCACAGATACGCAGTATTTT.

The CDR3 DNA follows: TGCAGCGTTGGAGGGACAGGGTATCGAGAGCAGTACTTC. Amino acids: CSVGGTGYREQYF. V and J are TRBV29-1 and TRBJ2-7; TRBD1 matches 9 bases. Trimming at V came to 4 bases and at J to 7 bases, leaving 8 bases not matched to a gene. The CDR3 totals 13 residues. CDR1 SQVTM and CDR2 ANQGSEA come from the germline V gene.

The rearrangement joins TRBV7-8 to TRBJ1-2; TRBD1 is a possible D gene (6 bases). CDR1 and CDR2 from the germline V gene are SGHVS and FQNEAQ. The CDR3 has 15 amino acids. The V end was cut by 2 bases, the J end by 7 bases, with 17 bases between. This chain's CDR3 is CASSLRQGIVFGYTF. CDR3 coding DNA: TGTGCCAGCAGCTTAAGGCAGGGGATAGTGTTTGGCTACACCTTC.

This clone appeared once. The rearrangement uses TRBV11-3 and TRBJ1-5, with a tentative D call TRBD1 (5 bases). This CDR3 has 19 amino acids. CDR1 is SGHNT, CDR2 YENEEA, per germline. Trimming pared 5 bases from V and 4 bases from J, leaving 27 bases between. CDR3 in DNA: TGTGCCAGCAGCCGGGTGAGTCGGGGGAACCCGGTGGGGAATCAGCCCCAGCATTTT. It codes for CASSRVSRGNPVGNQPQHF.

CDR3 coding DNA: TGTGCCAGCAGCTTAACAACGGGTAATGAGCAGTTCTTC. Translating it yields CASSLTTGNEQFF. The chain links TRBV7-3 to TRBJ2-1; D is undetermined. Germline CDR1 reads SGHTA; CDR2 reads FQGTGA. V lost 0 bases, J lost 7 bases, and 7 bases lay in between. This CDR3 contains 13 residues.

The chain employs TRBV27 and TRBJ2-6, with TRBD1 matching 7 bases. Germline loops: CDR1 MNHEY, CDR2 SMNVEV (reference sequence). Unmatched junction bases numbered 10, after V lost 8 bases and J lost 0 bases. The CDR3 runs 17 residues. The CDR3 DNA is TGTGCCAGCCGCAAGACAGGGCCTTACTCTGGGGCCAACGTCCTGACTTTC. Translated: CASRKTGPYSGANVLTF.

The chain recombines TRBV19 with TRBJ1-5; tentatively, D is TRBD1 (5 bases). Trimming removed 6 bases at V and 2 bases at J, with 17 bases between. Germline V gene lookup returns CDR1 LNHDA and CDR2 SQIVND (reference sequence). This CDR3 has 16 residues. CDR3: CASSRTRREGNQPQHF. CDR3 sequence (DNA): TGTGCCAGTAGCAGGACACGGAGGGAGGGCAATCAGCCCCAGCATTTT.

The CDR3 loop reads CASSRRTGSGTEAFF. The CDR3 region has the DNA TGTGCCAGCAGCCGAAGGACAGGGTCTGGCACTGAAGCTTTCTTT. The chain combines TRBV14 with TRBJ1-1, with TRBD1 identical over 8 bases. The germline gives CDR1 SGHDN, CDR2 FVKESK. CDR3 size: 15 residues. With 4 bases clipped from V and 4 bases from J, the junction kept 8 bases outside the gene matches.

V is TRBV4-3 and J is TRBJ2-7, with TRBD2 identical over 11 bases. V lost 2 bases and J lost 4; bases outside the gene matches: 4. Germline V CDR1 and CDR2: LGHNA, YSLEER. This CDR3 region has 15 residues. CDR3 sequence reads: CASSQLLAGGYEQYF. CDR3 nucleotide sequence: TGCGCCAGCAGCCAACTCCTAGCGGGAGGTTACGAGCAGTACTTC.

This chain links TRBV28 with TRBJ2-1; 11 nucleotides line up with TRBD2. Germline V gene data show CDR1 as MDHEN and CDR2 as SYDVKM. The ends lost 6 bases at V and 4 bases at J; junction bases unmatched: 8. The CDR3 has 16 amino acids. This chain's CDR3 is CASSQGLAGLYNEQFF. The CDR3 DNA sequence: TGTGCCAGCAGCCAAGGACTAGCGGGCCTTTACAATGAGCAGTTCTTC.

Remarks on this clone: Being one base from a much bigger clone, this may be a read error. The same CDR3 is also encoded by other DNA sequences in this sample. The chain is built from TRBV7-2 and TRBJ2-7; no reliable D call. The V gene lost 2 bases and the J gene lost 4 bases, with 12 bases spanning the gap. In germline, CDR1 is SGHTA, CDR2 FQGNSA. This CDR3 region has 14 residues. The CDR3 region is CASSLRRSSYEQYF. The CDR3 nucleotides are TGTGCCAGCAGCTTAAGGAGAAGCTCTTACGAGCAGTACTTC.